These 16 T cell receptor beta chains were sequenced from one sample in a study of T-cell reconstitution after alpha-beta-depleted transplantation in children (dated by TCRdb to 2016 to 2018). The receptor library was made with PCR. The instrument given in TCRdb is Illumina HiSeq 2500. TCR libraries were prepared with molecular barcoding, using unique molecular identifiers to normalize TCRbeta repertoire quantification. The public reads were reprocessed in TCRdb via fastp at Q25 and MiXCR, keeping in-frame beta chains. When rows share a CDR3 protein, they turn into one entry using the most common DNA and genes. The sample table holds over 400,000 distinct CDR3 sequences, of which 9.5% to 15% were seen once. 4.5% to 6% of the sample lies in the top ten. The specimen comprised PBMCs from the stem cell graft donor, sampled from the stem cell graft. The receptors were sampled from a human donor who donated a stem cell graft to a child with combined immunodeficiency.

The chain couples TRBV4-3 to TRBJ1-5, with 8 bases aligning to TRBD1. The V gene end was trimmed by 4 bases and the J gene end by 5 bases; junction bases not matched to a gene: 7. This CDR3 is 15 amino acids long. Germline loops: CDR1 LGHNA, CDR2 YSLEER. Here the CDR3 DNA reads TGCGCCAGCAGCCTTGACAGGGGCGTTGATCAGCCCCAGCATTTT. Its protein is CASSLDRGVDQPQHF.

This clonotype has ten or more counts. The rearrangement joins TRBV2 to TRBJ2-7, with 10 bases lining up with TRBD2. The CDR3 contains 14 residues. Germline CDR1 SNHLY, CDR2 FYNNEI. Trimming removed 6 bases from V and 2 bases from J; junction bases left unmatched: 4. The CDR3 region is CASRGSGGPYEQYF. Here the CDR3 DNA reads TGTGCCAGCAGGGGTAGCGGGGGGCCCTACGAGCAGTACTTC.

The chain recombines TRBV11-1 with TRBJ2-1; 7 positions agree with TRBD1. J was trimmed by 7 bases and V by 3 bases; bases with no gene match: 21. From germline, CDR1 is SGHAT and CDR2 FQDESV (reference sequence). CDR3 length: 19 amino acids. The CDR3 bases are TGTGCCAGCAGCTTCGCCGGGACAGTTGGGACCGGGAACCCTAATGAGCAGTTCTTC. Amino acid sequence: CASSFAGTVGTGNPNEQFF.

This clonotype was recorded many times. The genes are TRBV24-1 and TRBJ2-3, with 7 positions matching TRBD2. The V segment lost 6 bases and the J segment 3 bases; nucleotides outside the gene matches: 14. This CDR3 comprises 17 residues. Germline CDR1 reads KGHDR; CDR2 reads SFDVKD. The CDR3 DNA reads as TGTGCCACCAGTTCCCCCGAGCGGGGACGGGTAACAGATACGCAGTATTTT. Protein: CATSSPERGRVTDTQYF.

This chain links TRBV18 with TRBJ2-1; 11 bases match TRBD2. The V gene's germline CDR1 is KGHSH and CDR2 LQKENI. V was clipped by 2 bases and J by 5 bases; unmatched bases: 5. This CDR3 spans 16 amino acids. The CDR3 sequence: CASSPVSSGGNNEQFF. In nucleotides, the CDR3 is TGTGCCAGCTCACCAGTGTCTAGCGGGGGGAACAATGAGCAGTTCTTC.

This clonotype was seen only a few times. The CDR3 nucleotides read TGTGCCAGCAGTTACTCGAAGTCCCTAGCCCCCTACGAGCAGTACTTC. It translates to CASSYSKSLAPYEQYF. The chain combines TRBV6-5 with TRBJ2-7, with a possible D match to TRBD2 (5 bases). The CDR3 length is 16 residues. Germline values: CDR1 MNHEY, CDR2 SVGAGI. The V and J ends lost 0 bases and 2 bases respectively, with 14 bases between them.

The CDR3 DNA follows: TGTGCCAGCAGCTTAGCGCTGGTCAGGCTTTCTGGAAACACCATATATTTT. Its protein product is CASSLALVRLSGNTIYF. The J gene is TRBJ1-3, the V gene TRBV7-2; no definite D call. This CDR3 spans 17 amino acids. Germline CDR1 and CDR2: SGHTA and FQGNSA. V lost 0 bases to trimming and J lost 1 base, with 13 bases between them.

This clonotype was recorded a few times. The chain recombines TRBV19 with TRBJ1-2, with D unclear. Germline V gene lookup returns CDR1 LNHDA and CDR2 SQIVND (reference sequence). The CDR3 has 17 residues. Trimming removed 5 bases from V and 0 bases from J, with 19 bases in between. The CDR3 DNA reads TGTGCCAGTAGTCAAGCGTTCCAAGACCCCACTAACTATGGCTACACCTTC. This translates into CASSQAFQDPTNYGYTF.

The CDR3 protein is CASSHPGTHPTYEQYF. The CDR3 coding sequence is TGTGCCAGCAGCCATCCTGGGACTCACCCGACCTACGAGCAGTACTTC. This rearrangement joins TRBV4-2 to TRBJ2-7; tentatively, D is TRBD2 (6 bases). V was trimmed by 3 bases and J by 2 bases, leaving 17 bases between them. The length of the CDR3 is 16 residues. Germline V gene sequence: CDR1 LGHNA, CDR2 YNFKEQ.

In this sample, this clonotype turned up a few times. The genes are TRBV6-5 and TRBJ2-5; maybe TRBD2 (7 bases). Trimming removed 2 bases at V and 5 bases at J, with 18 bases between. The CDR3 runs to 16 residues. Germline V gives CDR1 MNHEY, CDR2 SVGAGI. The CDR3 nucleotides are TGTGCCAGCAGTTACCCGCTAGGGGGGGATCGTGAGACCCAGTACTTC. Its translation is CASSYPLGGDRETQYF.

V usage is TRBV7-8 and J usage is TRBJ2-2, with TRBD1 matching 8 bases. V was clipped by 5 bases and J by 6 bases; unmatched bases: 5. CDR1 is SGHVS and CDR2 is FQNEAQ in the germline V gene. This CDR3 has 14 residues. The DNA for the CDR3 is TGTGCCAGCAGCCCCCGACAGGGGTCCGGGGAGCTGTTTTTT. It yields the protein CASSPRQGSGELFF.

The rearrangement links TRBV7-8 to TRBJ1-2; unclear D gene. The V gene's germline CDR1 is SGHVS and CDR2 FQNEAQ. V dropped 0 bases and J dropped 2 bases, with 4 bases sitting between them. The CDR3 has 13 residues. The CDR3 DNA reads as TGTGCCAGCAGCTTAGCTCCGAACTATGGCTACACCTTC. Encoded protein: CASSLAPNYGYTF.

This clonotype was seen at least ten times. V usage is TRBV20-1 and J usage is TRBJ2-7, with 9 bases aligning to TRBD2. Trimming took 5 bases from V and 2 from J; bases not matched to a gene: 4. Germline values: CDR1 DFQATT, CDR2 SNEGSKA (reference sequence). CDR3 size: 13 residues. The CDR3 sequence is CSALAGPTYEQYF. The DNA of the CDR3 is TGCAGTGCTCTAGCGGGGCCAACCTACGAGCAGTACTTC.

V and J are TRBV20-1 and TRBJ2-7; 9 nucleotides agree with TRBD2. The V segment lost 5 bases and the J segment 3 bases; nucleotides outside the gene matches: 8. The germline V gene encodes CDR1 DFQATT and CDR2 SNEGSKA (reference sequence). This CDR3 is built from 14 residues. For the CDR3, the DNA is TGCAGTGCTCCCCGGGGGCGGGAGGGCTACGAGCAGTACTTC. It yields the protein CSAPRGREGYEQYF.

In its sample, this clonotype was seen many times. This chain joins TRBV10-3 and TRBJ1-1; the match to TRBD1 covers 7 bases. Germline CDR1 ENHRY, CDR2 SYGVKD. There are 13 residues in the CDR3. V shed 2 bases, J shed 4 bases, and the junction held 1 base outside the gene matches. The CDR3 here is CAISEDRVTEAFF. The CDR3 nucleotides read TGTGCCATCAGTGAGGACAGGGTCACTGAAGCTTTCTTT.

The chain couples TRBV20-1 to TRBJ2-5; 7 bases match TRBD2. The CDR3 covers 15 residues. J gave up 5 bases and V 0 bases, and 9 bases lay outside the gene matches. From germline, CDR1 is DFQATT and CDR2 SNEGSKA (reference sequence). DNA for the CDR3: TGCAGTGCTAGAGAGAGTAGCGGGCTGAGGGAGACCCAGTACTTC. Its translation is CSARESSGLRETQYF.